Listed below are T cell receptor beta chains from one sample, sequenced in a study of CD8 T cells in Susac syndrome. TCRdb itself ran the immunoSEQ multiplex PCR reads through MiXCR, one entry per CDR3 protein. The data hold a few hundred thousand distinct CDR3 sequences, with approximately 90% observed a single time. Sequenced sample: CD8+ T cells from PBMCs. The receptors stem from a human donor with multiple sclerosis. Both conserved end residues are part of each CDR3. The order of the fields is D gene, J gene, CDR3 length, V gene, clone size, CDR3 protein, CDR3 DNA. The D gene is left open where the match is weak. Size is stated for part of the rows, as once, few or many counts, or as a class when the clone is expanded.

d_gene: TRBD2
j_gene: TRBJ2-1
len: 15
v_gene: TRBV27
abundance: -
CDR3aa: CASSPLAGVIAEQFF
CDR3nt: TGTGCCAGCAGTCCTCTAGCGGGAGTGATCGCTGAGCAGTTCTTC

d_gene: TRBD1
j_gene: TRBJ2-5
len: 14
v_gene: TRBV18
abundance: once
CDR3aa: CASSFQGAQETQYF
CDR3nt: TGTGCCAGCTCGTTCCAGGGGGCCCAAGAGACCCAGTACTTC

d_gene: -
j_gene: TRBJ1-1
len: 13
v_gene: TRBV29-1
abundance: -
CDR3aa: CSVGDRLNTEAFF
CDR3nt: TGCAGCGTTGGCGACAGATTGAACACTGAAGCTTTCTTT

d_gene: TRBD1
j_gene: TRBJ2-1
len: 16
v_gene: TRBV27
abundance: -
CDR3aa: CASSLGTASSYNEQFF
CDR3nt: TGTGCCAGCAGCCTTGGGACAGCCAGCTCCTACAATGAGCAGTTCTTC

d_gene: -
j_gene: TRBJ2-5
len: 14
v_gene: TRBV7-8
abundance: -
CDR3aa: CASSSLVGGETQYF
CDR3nt: TGTGCCAGCAGCTCGCTAGTAGGAGGAGAGACCCAGTACTTC

d_gene: TRBD1
j_gene: TRBJ1-5
len: 12
v_gene: TRBV2
abundance: -
CDR3aa: CATGTGLKPQHF
CDR3nt: TGTGCCACCGGGACAGGCTTAAAGCCCCAGCATTTT

d_gene: -
j_gene: TRBJ2-5
len: 12
v_gene: TRBV30
abundance: -
CDR3aa: CAWNTGQETQYF
CDR3nt: TGTGCCTGGAACACAGGACAAGAGACCCAGTACTTC

d_gene: -
j_gene: TRBJ2-5
len: 16
v_gene: TRBV11-2
abundance: -
CDR3aa: CASSSPESGGQETQYF
CDR3nt: TGTGCCAGCAGCTCCCCTGAGAGTGGGGGCCAAGAGACCCAGTACTTC

d_gene: -
j_gene: TRBJ2-7
len: 16
v_gene: TRBV7-9
abundance: -
CDR3aa: CASSLGRRQDLGEQYF
CDR3nt: TGTGCCAGCAGCTTAGGGCGGAGACAGGACCTCGGGGAGCAGTACTTC

d_gene: -
j_gene: TRBJ2-7
len: 13
v_gene: TRBV19
abundance: -
CDR3aa: CASSISAGSEQYF
CDR3nt: TGTGCCAGTAGTATTAGTGCAGGTTCCGAGCAGTACTTC

d_gene: -
j_gene: TRBJ2-1
len: 15
v_gene: TRBV11-2
abundance: -
CDR3aa: CASSVGVSSYNEQFF
CDR3nt: TGTGCCAGCAGCGTAGGTGTGAGCTCCTACAATGAGCAGTTCTTC

d_gene: -
j_gene: TRBJ1-1
len: 11
v_gene: TRBV19
abundance: -
CDR3aa: CASSMGAEAFF
CDR3nt: TGTGCCAGTAGTATGGGGGCTGAAGCTTTCTTT

d_gene: TRBD1
j_gene: TRBJ1-2
len: 15
v_gene: TRBV4-3
abundance: few
CDR3aa: CASSQDEGADYGYTF
CDR3nt: TGCGCCAGCAGCCAAGATGAGGGGGCGGACTATGGCTACACCTTC

d_gene: -
j_gene: TRBJ1-2
len: 14
v_gene: TRBV6-5
abundance: -
CDR3aa: CASSYSERGYGYTF
CDR3nt: TGTGCCAGCAGTTACTCGGAAAGAGGCTATGGCTACACCTTC

d_gene: -
j_gene: TRBJ1-2
len: 15
v_gene: TRBV6-6
abundance: few
CDR3aa: CASSTTGLDLYGYTF
CDR3nt: TGTGCCAGCAGTACAACAGGGTTAGATCTCTATGGCTACACCTTC

d_gene: -
j_gene: TRBJ2-1
len: 12
v_gene: TRBV30
abundance: -
CDR3aa: CAWSGRRGEQFF
CDR3nt: TGTGCCTGGAGTGGTCGGCGGGGAGAGCAGTTCTTC

d_gene: -
j_gene: TRBJ2-5
len: 13
v_gene: TRBV7-9
abundance: -
CDR3aa: CASSHANQETQYF
CDR3nt: TGTGCCAGCAGCCACGCAAACCAAGAGACCCAGTACTTC

d_gene: -
j_gene: TRBJ2-1
len: 14
v_gene: TRBV24-1
abundance: -
CDR3aa: CATSEPTSYNEQFF
CDR3nt: TGTGCCACCAGCGAACCTACCTCCTACAATGAGCAGTTCTTC

d_gene: -
j_gene: TRBJ2-7
len: 13
v_gene: TRBV29-1
abundance: -
CDR3aa: CSVNSERPYEQYF
CDR3nt: TGCAGCGTAAACTCCGAACGACCCTACGAGCAGTACTTC

d_gene: -
j_gene: TRBJ1-2
len: 16
v_gene: TRBV27
abundance: -
CDR3aa: CASSSTSGSWKSGYTF
CDR3nt: TGTGCCAGCAGTTCAACGTCGGGGTCTTGGAAGTCTGGCTACACCTTC

d_gene: -
j_gene: TRBJ1-2
len: 14
v_gene: TRBV7-9
abundance: -
CDR3aa: CASRDLRENYGYTF
CDR3nt: TGTGCCAGCAGAGATCTAAGGGAGAACTATGGCTACACCTTC

d_gene: TRBD1
j_gene: TRBJ1-2
len: 12
v_gene: TRBV27
abundance: -
CDR3aa: CASRQQGAGYTF
CDR3nt: TGTGCCAGCCGACAACAGGGGGCTGGCTACACCTTC

d_gene: -
j_gene: TRBJ2-7
len: 14
v_gene: TRBV5-6
abundance: -
CDR3aa: CASSLVGTPYEQYF
CDR3nt: TGTGCCAGCAGCTTGGTCGGGACTCCCTACGAGCAGTACTTC

d_gene: TRBD2
j_gene: TRBJ2-7
len: 17
v_gene: TRBV29-1
abundance: -
CDR3aa: CSVEAPGLAGVAYEQYF
CDR3nt: TGCAGCGTTGAAGCGCCCGGACTAGCGGGAGTTGCTTACGAGCAGTACTTC

d_gene: TRBD1
j_gene: TRBJ1-2
len: 16
v_gene: TRBV9
abundance: -
CDR3aa: CASSGGQGILNYGYTF
CDR3nt: TGTGCCAGCAGCGGGGGACAGGGAATCCTTAACTATGGCTACACCTTC

d_gene: -
j_gene: TRBJ2-5
len: 14
v_gene: TRBV4-1
abundance: -
CDR3aa: CASSYSTSWETQYF
CDR3nt: TGCGCCAGCAGCTACAGTACTAGCTGGGAGACCCAGTACTTC

d_gene: -
j_gene: TRBJ2-1
len: 13
v_gene: TRBV6-1
abundance: -
CDR3aa: CASSEGLRYEQFF
CDR3nt: TGTGCCAGCAGTGAGGGTTTACGATATGAGCAGTTCTTC

d_gene: TRBD2
j_gene: TRBJ2-2
len: 14
v_gene: TRBV13
abundance: -
CDR3aa: CASSSTSATGELFF
CDR3nt: TGTGCCAGCAGCTCTACTAGCGCCACCGGGGAGCTGTTTTTT

d_gene: -
j_gene: TRBJ2-7
len: 13
v_gene: TRBV3-1
abundance: -
CDR3aa: CASSQELVNEQYF
CDR3nt: TGTGCCAGCAGCCAAGAATTGGTCAACGAGCAGTACTTC

d_gene: -
j_gene: TRBJ1-5
len: 11
v_gene: TRBV19
abundance: -
CDR3aa: CVPGTGQPQHF
CDR3nt: TGTGTCCCCGGGACTGGGCAGCCCCAGCATTTT

d_gene: -
j_gene: TRBJ2-1
len: 13
v_gene: TRBV15
abundance: -
CDR3aa: CATSRGSWDEQFF
CDR3nt: TGTGCCACCAGCAGAGGTAGCTGGGATGAGCAGTTCTTC

d_gene: -
j_gene: TRBJ2-3
len: 14
v_gene: TRBV6-6
abundance: -
CDR3aa: CASSYVREGGTQYF
CDR3nt: TGTGCCAGCAGTTACGTGCGGGAAGGGGGTACGCAGTATTTT

d_gene: TRBD1
j_gene: TRBJ2-4
len: 14
v_gene: TRBV9
abundance: once
CDR3aa: CASSDPGQKNIQYF
CDR3nt: TGTGCCAGCAGCGACCCGGGACAGAAAAACATTCAGTACTTC

d_gene: -
j_gene: TRBJ1-1
len: 15
v_gene: TRBV5-4
abundance: -
CDR3aa: CASSLEGGLNTEAFF
CDR3nt: TGTGCCAGCAGCTTGGAGGGGGGATTGAACACTGAAGCTTTCTTT

d_gene: -
j_gene: TRBJ2-1
len: 12
v_gene: TRBV3-1
abundance: -
CDR3aa: CASSHRENEQFF
CDR3nt: TGTGCCAGCAGCCACCGGGAAAATGAGCAGTTCTTC

d_gene: -
j_gene: TRBJ1-1
len: 15
v_gene: TRBV7-8
abundance: -
CDR3aa: CASSLAQYMNTEAFF
CDR3nt: TGTGCCAGCAGCTTAGCGCAATACATGAACACTGAAGCTTTCTTT

d_gene: -
j_gene: TRBJ1-1
len: 14
v_gene: TRBV6-5
abundance: -
CDR3aa: CASAHGGDLTEAFF
CDR3nt: TGTGCCAGCGCCCATGGGGGGGACCTCACTGAAGCTTTCTTT

d_gene: TRBD2
j_gene: TRBJ2-1
len: 15
v_gene: TRBV7-9
abundance: -
CDR3aa: CASSSGLAGLNEQFF
CDR3nt: TGTGCCAGCAGCTCGGGACTAGCGGGCCTCAATGAGCAGTTCTTC

d_gene: -
j_gene: TRBJ2-7
len: 14
v_gene: TRBV6-1
abundance: few
CDR3aa: CASSEGGAVYEQYF
CDR3nt: TGTGCCAGCAGTGAAGGGGGCGCGGTCTACGAGCAGTACTTC

d_gene: -
j_gene: TRBJ1-6
len: 15
v_gene: TRBV10-2
abundance: once
CDR3aa: CASKRTSSYNSPLHF
CDR3nt: TGCGCCAGCAAGCGGACCAGCTCCTATAATTCACCCCTCCACTTT

d_gene: -
j_gene: TRBJ2-7
len: 17
v_gene: TRBV11-2
abundance: -
CDR3aa: CASSSNPGEFSSYEQYF
CDR3nt: TGTGCCAGCAGCTCCAATCCGGGGGAATTCAGCTCCTACGAGCAGTACTTC

d_gene: TRBD1
j_gene: TRBJ2-7
len: 13
v_gene: TRBV5-1
abundance: -
CDR3aa: CASQSGTDYEQYF
CDR3nt: TGCGCCAGCCAATCCGGGACAGACTACGAGCAGTACTTC

d_gene: -
j_gene: TRBJ1-1
len: 15
v_gene: TRBV6-5
abundance: -
CDR3aa: CASSTSGYANTEAFF
CDR3nt: TGTGCCAGCAGTACATCCGGGTACGCGAACACTGAAGCTTTCTTT

d_gene: -
j_gene: TRBJ1-2
len: 13
v_gene: TRBV6-5
abundance: -
CDR3aa: CASSYGGRFGYTF
CDR3nt: TGTGCCAGCAGTTATGGGGGACGATTCGGCTACACCTTC

d_gene: -
j_gene: TRBJ1-2
len: 13
v_gene: TRBV11-3
abundance: -
CDR3aa: CASSTGLMNGYTF
CDR3nt: TGTGCCAGCAGCACGGGACTCATGAATGGCTACACCTTC

d_gene: -
j_gene: TRBJ2-3
len: 15
v_gene: TRBV5-6
abundance: -
CDR3aa: CASSLLVLDADTQYF
CDR3nt: TGTGCCAGCAGCTTGTTGGTCCTGGATGCAGATACGCAGTATTTT

d_gene: -
j_gene: TRBJ2-7
len: 16
v_gene: TRBV10-3
abundance: -
CDR3aa: CAISEFQSGNTYEQYF
CDR3nt: TGTGCCATCAGTGAATTTCAAAGCGGAAACACCTACGAGCAGTACTTC

d_gene: -
j_gene: TRBJ1-1
len: 13
v_gene: TRBV5-1
abundance: once
CDR3aa: CASRVKANTEAFF
CDR3nt: TGCGCCAGCAGGGTTAAGGCGAACACTGAAGCTTTCTTT

d_gene: -
j_gene: TRBJ1-2
len: 14
v_gene: TRBV12-3/TRBV12-4
abundance: once
CDR3aa: CASSPGFSNYGYTF
CDR3nt: TGTGCCAGCAGCCCAGGGTTTTCTAACTATGGCTACACCTTC

d_gene: -
j_gene: TRBJ2-1
len: 16
v_gene: TRBV6-5
abundance: -
CDR3aa: CASSYLRDTRYNEQFF
CDR3nt: TGTGCCAGCAGTTACCTCCGGGACACCCGCTACAATGAGCAGTTCTTC

d_gene: -
j_gene: TRBJ1-5
len: 16
v_gene: TRBV19
abundance: -
CDR3aa: CASSILSGPSNQPQHF
CDR3nt: TGTGCCAGTAGTATTCTCTCCGGCCCGAGCAATCAGCCCCAGCATTTT

d_gene: -
j_gene: TRBJ2-1
len: 10
v_gene: TRBV6-1
abundance: -
CDR3aa: CASRYNEQFF
CDR3nt: TGTGCCAGCAGGTACAATGAGCAGTTCTTC